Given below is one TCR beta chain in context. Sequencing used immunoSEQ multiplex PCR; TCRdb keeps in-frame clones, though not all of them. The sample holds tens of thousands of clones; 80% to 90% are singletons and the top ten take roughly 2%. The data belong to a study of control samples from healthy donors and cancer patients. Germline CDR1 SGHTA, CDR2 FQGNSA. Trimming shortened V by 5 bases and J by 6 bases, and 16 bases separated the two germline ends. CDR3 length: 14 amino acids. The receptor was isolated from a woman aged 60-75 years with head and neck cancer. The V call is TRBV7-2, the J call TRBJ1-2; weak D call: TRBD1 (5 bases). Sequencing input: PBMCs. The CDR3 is CASSDGTRRDGYTF. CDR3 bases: TGTGCCAGCAGCGACGGGACTCGTCGCGATGGCTACACCTTC.